This T cell receptor beta chain was sequenced for a study of cytomegalovirus exposure and HLA in healthy donors (dated by TCRdb to about 2017). The study in broad terms: According to an earlier analysis of around 600 of the donors, about 190 million T cells yielded over 90 million unique TCR beta sequences and around 280 Gb of sequence data. Because of strong linkage in the cohort, a handful of DR-DQ haplotypes were treated as single units for association and clustering. The genetic ancestry cluster associated with self-reported Caucasian donors included 81% of the roughly 380 genotyped donors. To decide whether each TCR beta V gene segment behaved as functional or pseudogenic, an earlier analysis of 587 of the donors relied on high-throughput TCR beta sequencing. The study combined high-throughput TCR immunosequencing, statistical association of individual TCRs with disease status, and machine learning to predict cytomegalovirus infection status. Rather than using new phenotypic data, the later analysis identified candidate immune exposures from TCR beta sequences and from how often those sequences occurred across donors. In addition to the first cohort of 650 to 800 subjects, a separate validation cohort of under 150 different subjects was used. The aim of the study was to test whether cataloging public T cell receptors could identify signatures of past pathogen exposure. Among about 390 genotyped donors of the cohort, an average of approximately 230,000 unique TCR beta nucleotide sequences were sequenced per donor, roughly 20% of them non-productive. Donor age, sex, ethnicity and CMV serostatus were compiled alongside the repertoire data. A later genetic analysis took genome-wide SNP genotypes for about three fifths of the 666 donors and used that subset as a discovery cohort. To study patterns of TCR occurrence, a later analysis re-analyzed previously published TCR beta repertoires from around 670 donors and added high-resolution HLA genotyping. An early release covering approximately 600 HLA-typed donors comprised about 300 gigabases of sequencing data and 85 million to 100 million unique TCR sequences. All discovery cohort repertoires had been generated on a single sequencing platform. The number of typed donors differed by locus: about 620-640 for A, B, C, DRB1 and DQB1; 500 to 550 for DQA1; about 600 for DPA1; and roughly 470 for DPB1. The study used immunosequencing to profile the T cell repertoires of more than 650 subjects and linked those repertoires to cytomegalovirus serostatus. HLA typing covered class I and class II loci at four-digit resolution. Broader findings and caveats from the paper: According to a later genetic analysis, donors in an Asian-associated ancestry cluster had fewer N-insertions in productive TCRs than the approximately 630-donor mean. Most TCR sequences were seen in very few donors, while some public TCRs were found in many individuals. Most CMV-associated TCR beta chains appeared to be HLA-restricted in a later analysis, and the HLA associations seemed to be driven largely by CMV exposure. The study gave a list of over 150 TCR beta chains associated with cytomegalovirus. Some IMGT-functional V segments, including TRBV6-2 and TRBV6-3, could not be distinguished by the 87-base-pair reads and were therefore excluded. Because HLA typing was unavailable for some donors at each locus, only the typed subset was used in association tests. When HLA alleles, especially DR and DQ, strongly co-occurred, TCR associations were difficult to assign to individual alleles. Compared with equally common non-associated chains, HLA-associated TCR beta chains in a later analysis were more clonally expanded and had lower generation probabilities. It was suggested by the authors that the approach could potentially be generalized to other disease states and immunological phenotypes. Sequencing depth was assumed to be roughly uniform across donors in the presence/absence analyses, though that assumption may not hold. Linkage disequilibrium might explain the correlated functional status among segregating V segments, but an unknown experimental factor could not be excluded. An association between a missense DCLRE1C variant and V-gene and J-gene trimming of TCR beta chains was found in a later genetic analysis and replicated in an independent cohort. A later analysis found that TCR association rates varied across HLA loci, with DRB1 alleles showing the most associated TCRs and HLA-C alleles the fewest. In an earlier analysis of about 540 of the donors, most TCR beta V segments were observed in productive rearrangements about 87% or about 30% of the time, broadly matching IMGT annotations. A later analysis reported that several top co-occurrence clusters appeared linked to parvovirus B19, influenza, CMV and Epstein-Barr virus. Three of the identified cytomegalovirus-associated TCR beta chains were confirmed in vitro to be specific for cytomegalovirus antigens. For the cohort, immune exposure information was limited to CMV serostatus. At a false discovery rate of 0.05, a later analysis linked under 20,000 TCR beta sequences to specific HLA alleles. The classifier was reported to diagnose cytomegalovirus status with high specificity and sensitivity in both the original cohort and the validation cohort. A cluster of highly shared sequence variants was judged likely to be a technical artifact of the sequencing pipeline. In this cohort, only TCR beta chains were sequenced, and detectable features were limited by the absence of alpha or paired-chain data. The earlier analysis of 587 of the donors excluded around 17 rarely observed V segments, including chromosome 9 orphons, because counts were too low. A further reported finding was that TCR beta sequences accurately predicted the HLA-A and HLA-B alleles for most subjects in the first cohort.

The cohort consisted of hundreds of healthy bone marrow donors. Cohort members were all nominally healthy when sampled, although unrecorded immune exposures were likely present. The donor tested CMV seropositive, placing the donor among the 290 or so seropositive members of the cohort. Each donor provided a peripheral blood sample, and peripheral blood mononuclear cells were used for TCR beta sequencing. The Qiagen DNeasy Blood Extraction Kit was used to extract genomic DNA from the blood cell samples. Library prep was done by the immunoSEQ multiplex PCR assay. For the multiplex PCR, a mixture combining 60 forward primers for TCR Vbeta segments and 13 reverse primers for TCR Jbeta segments was used. Amplification of the CDR3 region of rearranged TCR beta genes was performed with a multiplex PCR assay on genomic DNA. On the Illumina HiSeq System, the amplified TCR beta libraries were sequenced as 87-base-pair reads. Concerning the study's data processing: A later analysis tallied roughly 80 million unique TCR beta chains across the 660 or so repertoires, and approximately 12 million of those chains were shared by two or more donors. A nearest-neighbor algorithm error-corrected the raw reads and collapsed the reads into unique sequences, merging closely related sequences to remove PCR and sequencing errors. Alignment of CDR3 sequences to IMGT reference sequences was used to assign V, D and J gene segments. Each retained sequence needed at least a six-nucleotide match to both a V gene segment and a J gene segment. Rearrangements were classified as productive when the CDR3 lacked stop codons and remained in frame with V and J, and all other rearrangements were classified as non-productive. CDR3 was defined by IMGT convention, running from the second conserved V-encoded cysteine to the conserved J-encoded phenylalanine. In an earlier analysis of just under 600 of the donors, sequences lacking an unambiguous match to a single V gene segment were excluded. An earlier analysis of some 500 of the donors classified V segments as functional when productive rearrangements were above 56.7% and as segregating when the standard deviation between donors was above 5%. A statistical classification framework was developed to diagnose cytomegalovirus status using the catalog of TCR beta chain sequences. In a later analysis, TCR nucleotide sequences were compared against IMGT/GENE-DB human TR gene sequences so that V and J genes could be assigned. The TCRdist pipeline was used in a later analysis to assign CDR3 sequences and most-parsimonious VDJ recombination scenarios. A later analysis defined each TCR beta chain by its CDR3 amino acid sequence plus V-gene family, and excluded reads lacking a unique V-gene family. In a later analysis, 500 to 650 highly shared, low-generation-probability nucleotide sequences were removed to address suspected cross-contamination and a sequencing artifact. For each public chain, a later analysis derived a clonal expansion index from normalized ranks of inferred template counts within each repertoire. In a later analysis, generation probabilities were computed with a VDJ recombination model fitted to out-of-frame rearrangements, and the resulting probabilities were checked against IGoR. A later analysis scored TCR-TCR, TCR-HLA and TCR-CMV co-occurrence with hypergeometric tests, applying a repertoire-size bias correction to TCR pairs. A later analysis estimated false discovery rates by permuting HLA or CMV assignments 20 times. A later analysis grouped co-occurring TCRs with DBSCAN, adding TCRdist sequence similarity when clustering within HLA-allele-positive subsets. Repertoires with fewer than 30,000 or more than 120,000 public chains were left out of co-occurrence clustering, as were several repertoires with anomalous nucleotide sharing. The table was pulled from immuneACCESS by TCRdb, which kept in-frame rearrangements only. Such tables lose some clones; where checked, under half of the loss comes from unresolved V genes, and the rest has no known cause. V and J calls and clone size come straight from that table; D and trimming were deduced from the DNA. The sample table on file contains 30,000 to 35,000 clones. The biggest ten clones account for 3% to 3.5% of the sample.

From the germline V gene, CDR1 is MDHEN and CDR2 is SYDVKM. At the junction V is shortened by 3 bases and J by 8 bases, with 16 bases in between. The cysteine opens and the phenylalanine closes a CDR3 of 14 amino acids. Only CDR3 DNA remains: 42 bases, in frame from the first base. A remark on this clone: It has no known antigen specificity.

Sequencing was carried out using PBMCs. This receptor was taken from a woman aged 40 to 49 in good health and CMV-seropositive. The chain joins TRBV28 to TRBJ1-2, with a tentative D gene TRBD1 over 6 matching bases. The DNA sequence follows: TGTGCCAGCAGTTTTCTCAGCGGGGGCAGAGGCTACACCTTC. It is translated as CASSFLSGGRGYTF.